The T cell receptor beta chain described here comes from a study of Ad26.COV2.S vaccination and SARS-CoV-2 variants. V was clipped by 0 bases and J by 5 bases, with 13 bases between them. The CDR3 contains 15 residues. Germline V gene lookup returns CDR1 SGHRS and CDR2 YFSETQ. Overall study results and limits: The breadth of spike-specific CD8+ and CD4+ T cell responses after vaccination was reportedly substantial.

Points on this clone: Its antigen is unknown.

The method was immunoSEQ multiplex PCR; TCRdb's version includes in-frame clones alone and lacks a portion of them. Among about 350,000 clones listed, just over 90% were seen once. The source was peripheral blood, collected after recovery from COVID-19. The chain has TRBV5-1 and TRBJ2-3, with D perhaps matching TRBD1 or TRBD2 (5 bases each). This TCR was recovered from a human donor who had recovered from COVID-19. CDR3 sequence (DNA): TGCGCCAGCAGCTTGGAAGTTTCTGGGGGAGATACGCAGTATTTT. Translated, it gives CASSLEVSGGDTQYF.